What follows are 15 T cell receptor beta chains derived from one specimen sequenced in a study of tumor-infiltrating lymphocytes in primary liver carcinoma. Co-extracted RNA and DNA came from roughly 20-30 mg of unsorted bulk tissue. Starting from 500 ng of total RNA, TCR beta cDNA was produced with a primer in the constant region. Amplification in three nested multiplex PCR rounds with slightly modified ARM-PCR gave rise to TCR beta libraries. The study ran its first two PCR rounds for about 11 cycles each, using TRBV1-TRBV30 forward primers and a C-beta reverse primer. A single record per CDR3 protein comes from TCRdb applying MiXCR to the multiplex PCR reads. The sample yields approximately 190,000 distinct CDR3 sequences, over 80% seen once. What was sequenced was tumor tissue from primary liver carcinoma. These receptor sequences come from a middle-aged man with primary liver carcinoma and hepatitis B virus infection.

The chain is built from TRBV29-1 and TRBJ1-1; no clear D gene. The CDR3 sequence is 15 residues long. V was pared by 0 bases and J by 1 base, with 12 bases between. The V gene's germline CDR1 is SQVTM and CDR2 ANQGSEA. The CDR3 here is CSVEDSGAENTEAFF. The CDR3 coding sequence is TGCAGCGTTGAAGATAGCGGAGCAGAGAACACTGAAGCTTTCTTT.

This clonotype appeared a single time. CDR3 bases: TGCGGCGGTATGGACAGTGGAGAGACCAGGTACTTC. Amino acid sequence: CGGMDSGETRYF. V usage is TRBV29-1 and J usage is TRBJ2-5, with a tentative D call TRBD1 (6 bases). The CDR3 runs 12 residues. Germline V gene data show CDR1 as SQVTM and CDR2 as ANQGSEA.

A word on this clonotype: Relative to the germline gene, one junction end is altered; a read error may explain this. The chain employs TRBV4-1 and TRBJ2-7; 13 bases fit TRBD2. Germline loops: CDR1 MGHRA, CDR2 YSYEKL. The CDR3 has 17 residues. CDR3 coding DNA: TGCGCAAGCAGCCAGGAGAGGACTAGCGGGAGTGGTTACGAGCAGTACTTC. This translates into CASSQERTSGSGYEQYF.

As to this clonotype: This CDR3 fails to terminate in the conserved phenylalanine or tryptophan, so it likely reflects a read error. This chain joins TRBV12-3 or TRBV12-4 and TRBJ2-1, with D possibly matching TRBD2 (5 bases). The CDR3 totals 11 residues. DNA of the CDR3: TGTGCAAGCAGTAAGGAGGCAGAGCAGTTCTCC. Translating gives CASSKEAEQFS.

With respect to this clonotype: The junction shows a germline mismatch at one end, possibly a read error. The rearrangement uses TRBV12-3 or TRBV12-4 and TRBJ2-2; the D gene could be TRBD1 or TRBD2 (5 bases each). The CDR3 covers 14 residues. The CDR3 region has the DNA TGTGCCAGCATGGAGACAGCGGACACCCGGGAGCTGTTTTTT. Amino acids: CASMETADTRELFF.

To note about this clonotype: One end of the junction is discordant with germline, which a read error may explain. V gene TRBV7-9 combines with J gene TRBJ1-5, with D possibly matching TRBD1 (6 bases). This CDR3 comprises 13 residues. Germline V gene data show CDR1 as SEHNR and CDR2 as FQNEAQ (reference sequence). The CDR3 bases are TGTGCCTGCAGCGTAAACAGCCAGGGGCCCCGGCATTTT. It yields the protein CACSVNSQGPRHF. The variable domain in full, completed from reference TRBV7-9 and TRBJ1-5, reads DTGVSQNPRHKITKRGQNVTFRCDPISEHNRLYWYRQTLGQGPEFLTYFQNEAQLEKSRLLSDRFSAERPKGSFSTLEIQRTEQGDSAMYLCACSVNSQGPRHFGDGTRLSIL.

Remarks on this clonotype: No conserved phenylalanine or tryptophan ends this CDR3, so it is likely a read error. The DNA is left out, because the CDR3 cannot be placed on it with certainty; the CDR3 is given as TCRdb lists it. This chain joins TRBV11-3 and TRBJ2-1. The CDR3 spans 12 residues, counting both ends. Germline V lookup: CDR1 SGHNT, CDR2 YENEEA. CDR3 loop: CASNLNANEQSI.

As for this clonotype: An end of the junction does not agree with germline; a read error may underlie this. V is TRBV12-3 or TRBV12-4 and J is TRBJ1-2; no firm D call. The CDR3 contains 16 residues. The chain's CDR3 is CASSFLYSGPVYDYTF. CDR3 sequence (DNA): TGTGCCAGCAGTTTCCTCTACAGTGGGCCAGTCTATGACTACACCTTC.

Only a few counts were recorded for this clonotype. The chain joins TRBV5-8 to TRBJ2-5, with 9 bases that match TRBD1. The CDR3 has 15 residues. Trimming at V came to 7 bases and at J to 1 base, leaving 8 bases not matched to a gene. CDR1 is SGHTS, CDR2 YDEGEE, per germline. The CDR3 region has the DNA TGTGCCAGCGGCGGGGGACAGGGAGCCCAAGAGACCCAGTACTTC. Its protein is CASGGGQGAQETQYF.

A word on this clonotype: This may arise from a read error, as a much more abundant clone is one base away. This rearrangement joins TRBV7-8 to TRBJ2-7; the D is unclear. Germline values: CDR1 SGHVS, CDR2 FQNEAQ. CDR3 length: 14 residues. The CDR3 DNA sequence: TGTGTCAGCAGCTTAGTACTAACCGCCTACGAGCAGTACTTC. Translated, it gives CVSSLVLTAYEQYF.

A word on this clonotype: Sequence at one end of the junction differs from germline and may be a read error. The chain has TRBV10-3 and TRBJ2-3; maybe TRBD2 (6 bases). Per the germline V gene, CDR1 is ENHRY and CDR2 is SYGVKD. The CDR3 totals 15 residues. CDR3 DNA: TGTGGCATCAGTGACCGGGACGGGAGCACAGATACACAGTATTTT. It yields the protein CGISDRDGSTDTQYF.

About this clonotype itself: No conserved phenylalanine or tryptophan ends this CDR3, so it is likely a read error. The chain links TRBV28 to TRBJ2-2, with D possibly TRBD1 on 6 matching bases. V lost 9 bases and J lost 6, with 14 bases in between. The germline CDR1 and CDR2 sequences are MDHEN and SYDVKM. This CDR3 has 13 amino acids. CDR3 region: CAREKGGAGELFI. In DNA form, the CDR3 reads TGTGCCAGGGAGAAAGGGGGAGCCGGGGAGCTGTTTATT.

A remark on this clonotype: A read error is possible here, since a much larger clone lies one base away. The chain links TRBV5-1 to TRBJ2-1; 8 nucleotides match TRBD2. The CDR3 runs 14 residues. The V gene's germline CDR1 is SGHRS and CDR2 YFSETQ. The CDR3 sequence is CTSSFTSGLNEQFF. CDR3 nucleotides: TGCACCAGCAGCTTCACTAGCGGACTCAATGAGCAGTTCTTC.

On this clonotype: This CDR3 fails to terminate in the conserved phenylalanine or tryptophan, so it likely reflects a read error. The J gene is TRBJ2-2, the V gene TRBV6-7; 10 bases fit TRBD1. TRBV6-7 is flagged as an ORF with uncertain function. V was clipped by 7 bases and J by 1 base; unmatched bases: 12. The CDR3 length is 18 residues. The CDR3, as DNA: TGTGCCAGCATGAAGGGACAGGGGTTTGGGTTGAACACCGGGGAGCTGTTTTAT. It encodes CASMKGQGFGLNTGELFY.

Regarding this clonotype: A read error may produce the germline difference seen at one junction end. The chain carries TRBV10-3 and TRBJ1-2, with D unclear. The CDR3 sequence is 12 residues long. Germline lookup yields CDR1 ENHRY and CDR2 SYGVKD. CDR3 sequence reads: CAISESTRSDTF. The CDR3, as DNA: TGTGCCATCAGTGAGTCCACTAGAAGCGACACATTC.